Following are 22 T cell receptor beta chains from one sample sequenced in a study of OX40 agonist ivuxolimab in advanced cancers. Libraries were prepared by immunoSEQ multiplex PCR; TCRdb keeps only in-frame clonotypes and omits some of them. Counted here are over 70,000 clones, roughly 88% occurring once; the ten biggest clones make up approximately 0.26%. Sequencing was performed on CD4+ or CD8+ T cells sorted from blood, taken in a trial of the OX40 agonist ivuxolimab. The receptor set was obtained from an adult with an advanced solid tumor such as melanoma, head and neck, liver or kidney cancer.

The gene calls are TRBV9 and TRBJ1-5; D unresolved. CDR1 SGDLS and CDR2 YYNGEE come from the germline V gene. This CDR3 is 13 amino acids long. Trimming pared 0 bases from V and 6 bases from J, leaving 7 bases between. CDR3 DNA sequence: TGTGCCAGCAGCGTAGACAGTTTTCAGCCCCAGCATTTT. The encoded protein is CASSVDSFQPQHF.

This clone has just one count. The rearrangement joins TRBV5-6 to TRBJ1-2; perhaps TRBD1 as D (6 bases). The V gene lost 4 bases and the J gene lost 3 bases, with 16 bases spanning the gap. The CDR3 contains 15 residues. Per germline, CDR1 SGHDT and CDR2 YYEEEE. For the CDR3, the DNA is TGTGCCAGCAGCGTACCGGGACAAGGAGACTATGGCTACACCTTC. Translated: CASSVPGQGDYGYTF.

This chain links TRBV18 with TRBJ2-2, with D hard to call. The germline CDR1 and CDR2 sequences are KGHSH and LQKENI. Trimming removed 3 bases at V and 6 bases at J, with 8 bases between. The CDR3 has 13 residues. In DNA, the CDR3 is TGTGCCAGCTCACCTGACGAGGCCGGGGAGCTGTTTTTT. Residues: CASSPDEAGELFF.

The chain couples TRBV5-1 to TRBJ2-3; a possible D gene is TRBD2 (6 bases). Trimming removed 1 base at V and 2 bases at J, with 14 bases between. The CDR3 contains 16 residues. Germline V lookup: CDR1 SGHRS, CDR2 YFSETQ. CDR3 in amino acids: CASSLYDSGITDTQYF. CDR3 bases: TGCGCCAGCAGCTTGTACGATAGCGGAATCACAGATACGCAGTATTTT.

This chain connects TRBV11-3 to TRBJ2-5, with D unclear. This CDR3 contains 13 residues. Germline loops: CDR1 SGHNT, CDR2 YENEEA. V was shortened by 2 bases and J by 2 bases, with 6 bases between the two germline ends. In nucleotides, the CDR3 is TGTGCCAGCAGCTTATCCGGTCAAGAGACCCAGTACTTC. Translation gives CASSLSGQETQYF.

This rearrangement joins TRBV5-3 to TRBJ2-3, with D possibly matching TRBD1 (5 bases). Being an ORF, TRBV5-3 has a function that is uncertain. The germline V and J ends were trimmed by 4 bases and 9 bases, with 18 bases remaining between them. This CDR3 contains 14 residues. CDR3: CARSHLGPQDTQYF. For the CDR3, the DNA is TGTGCCAGAAGCCACTTGGGGCCCCAAGACACGCAGTATTTT.

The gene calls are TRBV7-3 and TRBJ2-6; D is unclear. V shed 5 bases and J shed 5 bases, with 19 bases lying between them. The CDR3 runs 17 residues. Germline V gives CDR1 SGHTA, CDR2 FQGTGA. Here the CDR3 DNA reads TGTGCCAGCAGCAAAATAGGCTTACAAAGTCGGGCCAACGTCCTGACTTTC. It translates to CASSKIGLQSRANVLTF.

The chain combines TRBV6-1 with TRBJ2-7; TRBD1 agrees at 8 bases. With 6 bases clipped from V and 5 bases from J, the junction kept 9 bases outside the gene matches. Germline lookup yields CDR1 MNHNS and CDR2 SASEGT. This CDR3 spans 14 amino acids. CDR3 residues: CASSRGLLSDEQYF. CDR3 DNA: TGTGCCAGCAGCAGGGGGCTACTGTCCGACGAGCAGTACTTC.

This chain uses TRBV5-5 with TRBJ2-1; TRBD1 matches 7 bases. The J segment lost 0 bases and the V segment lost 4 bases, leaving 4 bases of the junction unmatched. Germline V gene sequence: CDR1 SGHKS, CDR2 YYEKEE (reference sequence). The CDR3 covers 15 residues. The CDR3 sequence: CASSTRGLSYNEQFF. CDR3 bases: TGTGCCAGCAGCACGAGGGGGCTCTCCTACAATGAGCAGTTCTTC.

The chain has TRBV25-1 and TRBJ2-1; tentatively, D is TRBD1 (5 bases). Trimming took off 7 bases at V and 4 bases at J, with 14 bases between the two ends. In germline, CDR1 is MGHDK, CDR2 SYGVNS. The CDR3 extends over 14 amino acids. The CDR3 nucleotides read TGTGCCAGCACGTTCTCAGGGATATACAATGAGCAGTTCTTC. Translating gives CASTFSGIYNEQFF.

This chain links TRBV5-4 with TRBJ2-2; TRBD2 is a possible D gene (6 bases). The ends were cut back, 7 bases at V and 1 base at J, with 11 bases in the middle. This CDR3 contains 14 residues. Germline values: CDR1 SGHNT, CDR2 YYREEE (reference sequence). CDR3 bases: TGTGCCAGCCAAAGAGCGGGGAACACCGGGGAGCTGTTTTTT. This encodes CASQRAGNTGELFF.

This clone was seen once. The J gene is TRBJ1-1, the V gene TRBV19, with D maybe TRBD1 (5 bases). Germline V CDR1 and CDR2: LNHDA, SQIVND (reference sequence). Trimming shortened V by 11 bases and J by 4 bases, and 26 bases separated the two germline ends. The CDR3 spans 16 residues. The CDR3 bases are TGTGCCGAGGATGGGGGGGAACCCCTTGGGGTCACTGAAGCTTTCTTT. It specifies CAEDGGEPLGVTEAFF.

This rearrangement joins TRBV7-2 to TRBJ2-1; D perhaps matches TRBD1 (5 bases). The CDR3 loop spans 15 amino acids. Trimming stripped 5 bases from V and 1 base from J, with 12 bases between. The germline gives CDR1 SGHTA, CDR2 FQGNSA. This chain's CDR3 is CASSPTQGSYNEQFF. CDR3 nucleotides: TGTGCCAGCAGCCCCACCCAGGGTTCCTACAATGAGCAGTTCTTC.

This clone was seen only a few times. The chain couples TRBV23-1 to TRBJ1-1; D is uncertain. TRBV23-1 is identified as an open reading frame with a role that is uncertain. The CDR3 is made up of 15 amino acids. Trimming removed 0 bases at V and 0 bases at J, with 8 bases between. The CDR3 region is CASSQSGRMNTEAFF. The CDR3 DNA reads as TGCGCCAGCAGTCAATCGGGTAGGATGAACACTGAAGCTTTCTTT.

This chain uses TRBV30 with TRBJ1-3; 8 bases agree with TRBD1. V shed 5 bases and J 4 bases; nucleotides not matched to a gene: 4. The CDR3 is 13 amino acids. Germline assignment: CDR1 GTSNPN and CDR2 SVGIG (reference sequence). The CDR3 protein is CAWGQGTGNTIYF. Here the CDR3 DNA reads TGTGCCTGGGGACAGGGTACAGGAAACACCATATATTTT.

CDR3 in amino acids: CASSLLGAVAEAFF. In nucleotides, the CDR3 is TGTGCCAGCAGCTTACTCGGGGCAGTCGCTGAAGCTTTCTTT. This chain links TRBV7-9 with TRBJ1-1; tentative D call: TRBD1 (5 bases). Germline CDR1 and CDR2: SEHNR and FQNEAQ (reference sequence). CDR3 length: 14 amino acids. V dropped 2 bases and J dropped 6 bases, with 13 bases sitting between them.

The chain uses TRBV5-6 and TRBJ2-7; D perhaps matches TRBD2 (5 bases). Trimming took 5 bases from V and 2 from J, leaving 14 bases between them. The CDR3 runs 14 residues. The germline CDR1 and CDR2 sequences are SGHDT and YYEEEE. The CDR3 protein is CASRQGGGPYEQYF. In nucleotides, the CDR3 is TGTGCCAGCAGACAAGGTGGAGGACCCTACGAGCAGTACTTC.

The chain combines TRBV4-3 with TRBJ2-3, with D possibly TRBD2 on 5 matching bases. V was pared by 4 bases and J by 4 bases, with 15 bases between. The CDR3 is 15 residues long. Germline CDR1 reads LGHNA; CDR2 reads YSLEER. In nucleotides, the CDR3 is TGCGCCAGCAGCCGACGACTATTGGTAGCAGATACGCAGTATTTT. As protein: CASSRRLLVADTQYF.

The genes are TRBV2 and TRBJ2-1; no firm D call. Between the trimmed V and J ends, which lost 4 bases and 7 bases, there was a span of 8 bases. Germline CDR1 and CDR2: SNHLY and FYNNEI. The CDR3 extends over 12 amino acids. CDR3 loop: CASSVIRNEQFF. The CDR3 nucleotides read TGTGCCAGCAGTGTTATAAGGAATGAGCAGTTCTTC. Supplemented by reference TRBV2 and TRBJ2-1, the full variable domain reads EPEVTQTPSHQVTQMGQEVILRCVPISNHLYFYWYRQILGQKVEFLVSFYNNEISEKSEIFDDQFSVERPDGSNFTLKIRSTKLEDSAMYFCASSVIRNEQFFGPGTRLTVL.

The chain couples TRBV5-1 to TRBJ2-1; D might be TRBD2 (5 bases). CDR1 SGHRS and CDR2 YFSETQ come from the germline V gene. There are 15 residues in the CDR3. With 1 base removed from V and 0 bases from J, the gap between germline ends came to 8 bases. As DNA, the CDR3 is TGCGCCAGCAGCTTGCAAGAGGGCTCCTACAATGAGCAGTTCTTC. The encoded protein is CASSLQEGSYNEQFF.

CDR3 nucleotides: TGCGCCAGCAGCACCACAGGGGTGCCTAACTATGGCTACACCTTC. This codes for CASSTTGVPNYGYTF. The chain joins TRBV5-1 to TRBJ1-2, with TRBD1 matching over 7 bases. The CDR3 length is 15 residues. Germline V gene sequence: CDR1 SGHRS, CDR2 YFSETQ. After removal of 4 bases from V and 0 bases from J, the junction contained 6 bases not matched to a gene.

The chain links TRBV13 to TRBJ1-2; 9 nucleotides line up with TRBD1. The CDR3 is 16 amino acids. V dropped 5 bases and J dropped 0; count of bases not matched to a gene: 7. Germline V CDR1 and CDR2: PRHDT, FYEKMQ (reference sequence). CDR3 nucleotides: TGTGCCAGCAGCCGAACCCGACAGGGGGCTAACTATGGCTACACCTTC. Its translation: CASSRTRQGANYGYTF.